These T cell receptor beta chains were read from a single sample in a study of shared clonotypes between healthy human individuals. Assay used: immunoSEQ multiplex PCR; TCRdb lists only in-frame clones, some missing. The sample holds over 950,000 clones, roughly 80% seen once. Sequencing input: memory CD4+ T cells from PBMCs. The receptors were sampled from a man younger than 35 in good health. Some clones in this sample may be carry-over from other donors' samples. CDR3s include the opening cysteine and the closing phenylalanine or tryptophan. A D gene is named only where the DNA matches it firmly. Not all rows give a size; the values are once, few, many and, for expanded clones, a class.

abundance,v_gene,j_gene,d_gene,CDR3nt,CDR3aa
NA,TRBV27,TRBJ2-1,NA,TGTGCCAGCAGTTTAGAGGGGCTCAGCTCCTACAATGAGCAGTTCTTC,CASSLEGLSSYNEQFF
NA,TRBV5-1,TRBJ2-2,TRBD2,TGCGCCAGCAGCCCCCGCGGGGAGGGGACCGGGGAGCTGTTTTTT,CASSPRGEGTGELFF
NA,TRBV7-3,TRBJ2-7,TRBD1,TGTGCCAGCAGCCCAAACAGGGGGCGTCCGGAAGAGCAGTACTTC,CASSPNRGRPEEQYF
NA,TRBV28,TRBJ2-3,TRBD2,TGTGCCAGCAAAAGTCCGGGACTAGCGGGCACAGATACGCAGTATTTT,CASKSPGLAGTDTQYF
NA,TRBV5-6,TRBJ2-1,TRBD2,TGTGCCAGCAGCTTGACTAGCGGGAGGCCGCAGTTCTTC,CASSLTSGRPQFF
once,TRBV11-1,TRBJ2-5,NA,TGTGCCAGCAGCCAAGGAGAGACCCAGTACTTC,CASSQGETQYF
NA,TRBV5-1,TRBJ2-3,TRBD2,TGCGCCAGCAGCACGGGGACTAGCGAATACACAGATACGCAGTATTTT,CASSTGTSEYTDTQYF
NA,TRBV28,TRBJ1-1,NA,TGTGCCAGCAGTTTATTTGGGTGGCAGACAAGAATGGTTGGGGCTGAAGCTTTCTTT,CASSLFGWQTRMVGAEAFF
NA,TRBV6-5,TRBJ1-1,NA,TGTGCCAGCAGTTATCGAGAGGGGCCCCCCGAAGCTTTCTTT,CASSYREGPPEAFF
NA,TRBV5-1,TRBJ1-1,NA,TGCGCCAGCAGCAGAGCGACAGGAGACACTGAAGCTTTCTTT,CASSRATGDTEAFF
NA,TRBV7-2,TRBJ2-7,TRBD2,TGTGCCAGCAGCTTACCCGGGAGGGCCGACTACGAGCAGTACTTC,CASSLPGRADYEQYF
NA,TRBV28,TRBJ1-2,NA,TGTGCCAGCAGTTTGGGCAGGGAGAATGGCTACACCTTC,CASSLGRENGYTF
NA,TRBV2,TRBJ1-2,NA,TGTGCCAGCAGTGAAGCGACACAATTCTATGGCTACACCTTC,CASSEATQFYGYTF
NA,TRBV19,TRBJ2-2,TRBD1,TGTGCCAGTAGTATTCCGACGGGACAGGGCGGCGGGGAGCTGTTTTTT,CASSIPTGQGGGELFF
once,TRBV15,TRBJ2-6,NA,TGTGCCACCGGTGGGGCCAACGTCCTGACTTTC,CATGGANVLTF
NA,TRBV2,TRBJ1-2,TRBD1,TGTGCCAGCAGTTGGCAGGGGGGGAACTATGGCTACACCTTC,CASSWQGGNYGYTF
NA,TRBV4-1,TRBJ1-5,TRBD1,TGCGCCAGCAGCCAAGTCGCGGACAGGGGGCTTGGTCAGCCCCAGCATTTT,CASSQVADRGLGQPQHF
NA,TRBV30,TRBJ1-3,TRBD1,TGTGCCTGGGCCCCCACAGGGGCTGGAAACACCATATATTTT,CAWAPTGAGNTIYF
once,TRBV2,TRBJ1-1,TRBD1,TGTGCCAGCAGTGCCCGACCGACAGGGGCTGAAGCTTTCTTT,CASSARPTGAEAFF
few,TRBV7-9,TRBJ2-2,TRBD1,TGTGCCGGAACTAATTACAGGGGAAACACCGGGGAGCTGTTTTTT,CAGTNYRGNTGELFF
NA,TRBV5-1,TRBJ1-1,NA,TGCGCCAGCAGCAGGGGGGGAAACACTGAAGCTTTCTTT,CASSRGGNTEAFF
NA,TRBV27,TRBJ1-2,TRBD1,TGTGCCAGCAGGAGACAGGGGGACGGCTATGGCTACACCTTC,CASRRQGDGYGYTF
NA,TRBV11-3,TRBJ2-1,NA,TGTGCCAGCAGCCACTCTTTTCAGAACAATGAGCAGTTCTTC,CASSHSFQNNEQFF
few,TRBV2,TRBJ2-3,NA,TGTGCCAGCACCTGGACAGAAGACACAGATACGCAGTATTTT,CASTWTEDTDTQYF
NA,TRBV6-1,TRBJ1-5,NA,TGTGCCAGCAGTCTACAGGGTGGTTCGGATCAGCCCCAGCATTTT,CASSLQGGSDQPQHF
NA,TRBV28,TRBJ1-5,TRBD1,TGTGCCAGCAGTTTATCCGGGACAGTCAATCAGCCCCAGCATTTT,CASSLSGTVNQPQHF
few,TRBV6-1,TRBJ1-4,NA,TGTGCCAGCAGTGGACAGCATGAAAAACTGTTTTTT,CASSGQHEKLFF
NA,TRBV15,TRBJ1-2,NA,TGTGCCACCAGCAGAGCCCGCGGGACTGACCTTTATGGCTACACCTTC,CATSRARGTDLYGYTF
NA,TRBV4-1,TRBJ2-1,TRBD2,TGCGCCAGCAGCCCCGGACTAGCGGGAGTCTATGAGCAGTTCTTC,CASSPGLAGVYEQFF
once,TRBV10-3,TRBJ2-5,NA,TGTGCCATCAGTGATAGAAGGAAAGAGACCCAGTACTTC,CAISDRRKETQYF
NA,TRBV7-8,TRBJ2-3,NA,TGTGCCAGCAGAAGGCAGGGAAAGACAGATACGCAGTATTTT,CASRRQGKTDTQYF
few,TRBV15,TRBJ1-1,NA,TGTGCCACCAGCAAGAGCCCCCACACTGAAGCTTTCTTT,CATSKSPHTEAFF
NA,TRBV2,TRBJ1-2,NA,TGTGCCAGCAGGGACCCGGGAGAATATGGCTACACCTTC,CASRDPGEYGYTF
NA,TRBV4-3,TRBJ2-1,NA,TGCGCCAGCAGCTCCTTACGGAGGAATGAGCAGTTCTTC,CASSSLRRNEQFF
few,TRBV15,TRBJ1-2,NA,TGTGCCACCAGCAGACAGGAAGGTATAGGCTACACCTTC,CATSRQEGIGYTF
NA,TRBV28,TRBJ1-2,NA,TGTGCCAGCGGACTAAGGGGGGCTCTTGGCTACACCTTC,CASGLRGALGYTF
NA,TRBV30,TRBJ1-4,TRBD1,TGTGCCTGGAGTGATAAGACAGGGGGGAATGAAAAACTGTTTTTT,CAWSDKTGGNEKLFF
NA,TRBV5-1,TRBJ2-1,NA,TGCGCCAGCAGCTTGGTTGGTGCGCTAGCCGGAACCAATGAGCAGTTCTTC,CASSLVGALAGTNEQFF
NA,TRBV7-3,TRBJ2-2,TRBD1,TGTGCCAGCAGCTTAACGTCGGCCGGACAGGCTGCCGGGGAGCTGTTTTTT,CASSLTSAGQAAGELFF
NA,TRBV6-6,TRBJ2-5,NA,TGTTCTTCCAGAGCGACCACGGGGGCCCAGTACTTC,CSSRATTGAQYF
NA,TRBV30,TRBJ1-2,NA,TGTGCCTGGAGTGTACAAGGGGGCTACACCTTC,CAWSVQGGYTF
few,TRBV13,TRBJ2-1,NA,TGTGCCAGCAGCTTACGCCGGGGACGTATATACAATGAGCAGTTCTTC,CASSLRRGRIYNEQFF
NA,TRBV28,TRBJ1-2,NA,TGTGCCAGCAGTTCACCGGGGGGGGCCCCGAATTATGGCTACACCTTC,CASSSPGGAPNYGYTF
NA,TRBV15,TRBJ1-5,TRBD1,TGTGCCACCAGCAGAGGCTGGGACAGGGCAGGGGGCAGGGATCAGCCCCAGCATTTT,CATSRGWDRAGGRDQPQHF
NA,TRBV28,TRBJ1-1,NA,TGTGCCAGCAGGGGTGCTGAGGGCTTTTTAACTGAAGCTTTCTTT,CASRGAEGFLTEAFF
NA,TRBV5-5,TRBJ2-5,TRBD1,TGTGCCAGCAGCTTTTCCGTGGACAGGCCGGAGACCCAGTACTTC,CASSFSVDRPETQYF
many,TRBV6-5,TRBJ1-3,NA,TGTGCCAGCAGTCCGTCAGGAAACACCATATATTTT,CASSPSGNTIYF
NA,TRBV4-3,TRBJ1-4,TRBD1,TGCGCCAGCAGCCAAGATGGGCAGGGGGCTATGGGACTGTTTTTT,CASSQDGQGAMGLFF
NA,TRBV28,TRBJ2-1,TRBD2,TGTGCCAGCAGACCAAGCGGGGTTGCCTACAATGAGCAGTTCTTC,CASRPSGVAYNEQFF
NA,TRBV2,TRBJ2-6,NA,TGTGCCAGCAGCGAAACAGAGCCTCGGGCCAACGTCCTGACTTTC,CASSETEPRANVLTF
NA,TRBV5-4,TRBJ1-2,TRBD1,TGTGCCAGCAGCTACAGGACAGGGGACAACTATGGCTACACCTTC,CASSYRTGDNYGYTF